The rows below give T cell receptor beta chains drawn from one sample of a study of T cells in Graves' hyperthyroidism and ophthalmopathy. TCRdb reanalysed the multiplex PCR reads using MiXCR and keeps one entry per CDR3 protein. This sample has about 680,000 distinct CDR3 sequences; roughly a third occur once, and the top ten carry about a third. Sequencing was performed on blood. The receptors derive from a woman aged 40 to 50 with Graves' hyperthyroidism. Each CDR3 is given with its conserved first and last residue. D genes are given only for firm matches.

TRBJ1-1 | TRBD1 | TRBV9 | CASSGDREATEAFF
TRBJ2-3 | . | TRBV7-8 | CASSPRPDTDTQYF
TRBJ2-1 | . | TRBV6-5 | CASRSGLVDEQFF
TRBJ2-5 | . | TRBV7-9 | CASSPFATEPQETQYF
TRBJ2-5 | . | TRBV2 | CASSSLGGAIETQYF
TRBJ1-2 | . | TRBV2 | CASSGDFNYGYTF
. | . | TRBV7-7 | CASSRTSGNEQFF
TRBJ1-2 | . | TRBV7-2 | CASTQPYGQFGYTF
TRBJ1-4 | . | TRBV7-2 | CASSFPGSEKLFF
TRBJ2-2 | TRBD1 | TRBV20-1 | CSARDWDRGIGGELFF
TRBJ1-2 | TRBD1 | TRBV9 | CASSGRQGRYGYTF
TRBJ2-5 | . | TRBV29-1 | CSLSPGETQYF
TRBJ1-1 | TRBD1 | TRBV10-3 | CAILDRGGTEAFF
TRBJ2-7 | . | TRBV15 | CATSSQSSVGGHSYEQYF
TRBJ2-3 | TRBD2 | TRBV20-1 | CSAWGSGVEADTQYF
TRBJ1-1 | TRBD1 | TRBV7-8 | CASSSWTGSVTEAFF
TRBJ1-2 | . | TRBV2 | CASSRTASYGYTF
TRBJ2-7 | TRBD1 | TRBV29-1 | CSVGGDRGRSSYEQYF
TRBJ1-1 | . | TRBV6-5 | CASGYSTGLNTEAFF
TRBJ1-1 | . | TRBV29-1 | CSVVKGNTEAFF
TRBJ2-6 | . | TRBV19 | CASSPGHAGDPGANVLTF
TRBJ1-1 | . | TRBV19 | CASGPQGKGVTEAFF